The entry below describes one T cell receptor beta chain. Its ends do not fully match the called genes, so a read error is possible. This record comes from a study of CD8+CD57+ T cells in acquired aplastic anemia. This CDR3 is 10 amino acids long. Germline-derived CDR1 and CDR2 are SNHLY and FYNNEI. TCR beta VDJ and CDR3 profiles were obtained from a genomic DNA template. TCRdb re-derived calls from the reads in MiXCR, one entry per CDR3 protein. Among more than 250,000 distinct CDR3 sequences, 50% to 70% were seen once, and the ten largest hold 8%. The sample was sorted CD4+, CD8+, or CD8+CD57+ T cells (not recorded which) from PBMCs. This chain uses TRBV2 with TRBJ1-1; D gene ambiguous. This TCR derives from a human donor with severe aplastic anemia or a healthy control (not recorded which). This CDR3 reads CAIYNTEAFF. As DNA, the CDR3 is TGTGCAATATACAACACTGAAGCCTTCTTT.